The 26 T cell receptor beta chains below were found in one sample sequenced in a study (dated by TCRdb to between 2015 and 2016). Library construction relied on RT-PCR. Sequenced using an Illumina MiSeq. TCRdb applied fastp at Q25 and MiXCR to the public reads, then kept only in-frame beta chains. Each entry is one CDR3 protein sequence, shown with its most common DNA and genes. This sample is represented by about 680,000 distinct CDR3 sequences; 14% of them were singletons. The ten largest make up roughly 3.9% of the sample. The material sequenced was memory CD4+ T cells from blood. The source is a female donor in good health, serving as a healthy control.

CDR3 coding DNA: TGTGCCAGCAGTTTACCCCTAGCGGGAGTAGGCAATGAGCAGTTCTTC. It specifies CASSLPLAGVGNEQFF. This chain uses TRBV28 with TRBJ2-1, with 10 positions matching TRBD2. This CDR3 comprises 16 residues. J lost 6 bases, V lost 2 bases, and 7 bases had no gene match. Per the germline V gene, CDR1 is MDHEN and CDR2 is SYDVKM.

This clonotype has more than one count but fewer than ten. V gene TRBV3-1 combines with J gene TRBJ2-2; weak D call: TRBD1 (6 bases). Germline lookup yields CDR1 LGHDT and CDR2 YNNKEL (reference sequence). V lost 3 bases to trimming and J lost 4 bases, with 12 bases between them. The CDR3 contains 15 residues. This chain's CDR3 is CASSQQGIVTGELFF. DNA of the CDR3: TGTGCCAGCAGCCAGCAGGGGATTGTCACCGGGGAGCTGTTTTTT.

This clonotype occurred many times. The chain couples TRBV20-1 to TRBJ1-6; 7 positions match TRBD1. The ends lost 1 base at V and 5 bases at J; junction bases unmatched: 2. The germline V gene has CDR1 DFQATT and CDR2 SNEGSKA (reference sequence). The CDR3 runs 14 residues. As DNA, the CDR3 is TGCAGTGCTAGAGCGGGGACAGATAATTCACCCCTCCACTTT. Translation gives CSARAGTDNSPLHF.

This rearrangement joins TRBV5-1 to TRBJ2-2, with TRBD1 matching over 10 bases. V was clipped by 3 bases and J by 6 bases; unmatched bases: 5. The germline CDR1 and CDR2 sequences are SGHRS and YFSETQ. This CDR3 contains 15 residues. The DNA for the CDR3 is TGCGCCAGCAGCTCATGGACAGGGGGACCCGGGGAGCTGTTTTTT. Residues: CASSSWTGGPGELFF.

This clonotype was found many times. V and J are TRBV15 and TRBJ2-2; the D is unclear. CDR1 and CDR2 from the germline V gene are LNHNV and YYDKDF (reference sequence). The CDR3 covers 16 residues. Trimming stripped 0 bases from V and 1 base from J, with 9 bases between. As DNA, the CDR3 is TGTGCCACCAGCAGAGATCTGGCCGGGAACACCGGGGAGCTGTTTTTT. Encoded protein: CATSRDLAGNTGELFF.

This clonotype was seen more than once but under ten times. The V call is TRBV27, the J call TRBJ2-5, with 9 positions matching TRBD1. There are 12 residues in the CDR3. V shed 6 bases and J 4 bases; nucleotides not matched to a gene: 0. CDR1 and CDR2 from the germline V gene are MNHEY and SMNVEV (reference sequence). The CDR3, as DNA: TGTGCCAGCAGGGGACAGGGAGAGACCCAGTACTTC. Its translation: CASRGQGETQYF.

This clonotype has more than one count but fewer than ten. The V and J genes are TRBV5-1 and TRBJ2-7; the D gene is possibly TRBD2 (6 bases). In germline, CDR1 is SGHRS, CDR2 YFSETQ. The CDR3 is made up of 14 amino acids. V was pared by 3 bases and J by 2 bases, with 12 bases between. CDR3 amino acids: CASSSAAGTYEQYF. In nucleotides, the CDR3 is TGCGCCAGCAGCTCCGCCGCGGGGACCTACGAGCAGTACTTC.

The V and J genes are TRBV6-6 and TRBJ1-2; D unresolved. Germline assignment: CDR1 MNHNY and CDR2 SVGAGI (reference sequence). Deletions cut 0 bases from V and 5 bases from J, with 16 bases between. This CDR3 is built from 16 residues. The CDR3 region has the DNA TGTGCCAGCAGTTACTCGGGGTTGTCGGCAGATTATGGCTACACCTTC. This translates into CASSYSGLSADYGYTF.

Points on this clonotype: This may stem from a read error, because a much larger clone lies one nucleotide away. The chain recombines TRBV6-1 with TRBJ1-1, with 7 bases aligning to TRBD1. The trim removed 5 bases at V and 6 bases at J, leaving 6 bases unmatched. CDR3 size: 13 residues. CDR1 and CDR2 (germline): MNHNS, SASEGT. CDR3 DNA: TGTGCCAGCAGTCAGACAGGGATAGCTGAAGCTTTCTTT. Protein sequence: CASSQTGIAEAFF.

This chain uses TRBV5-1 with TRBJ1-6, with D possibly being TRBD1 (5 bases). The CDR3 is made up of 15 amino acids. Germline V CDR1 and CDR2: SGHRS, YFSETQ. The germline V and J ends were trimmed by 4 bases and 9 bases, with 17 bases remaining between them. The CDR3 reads CASSPDTAGGSPLHF. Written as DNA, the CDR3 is TGCGCCAGCAGCCCTGACACGGCGGGGGGTTCACCCCTCCACTTT. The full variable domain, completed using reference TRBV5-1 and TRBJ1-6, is KAGVTQTPRYLIKTRGQQVTLSCSPISGHRSVSWYQQTPGQGLQFLFEYFSETQRNKGNFPGRFSGRQFSNSRSEMNVSTLELGDSALYLCASSPDTAGGSPLHFGNGTRLTVT.

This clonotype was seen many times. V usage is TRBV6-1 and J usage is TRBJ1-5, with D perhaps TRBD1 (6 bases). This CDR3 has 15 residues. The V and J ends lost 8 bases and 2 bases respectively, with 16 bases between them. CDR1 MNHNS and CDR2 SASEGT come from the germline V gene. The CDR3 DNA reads TGTGCCAGCCGATGGGAGGGGGGGGGCAATCAGCCCCAGCATTTT. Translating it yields CASRWEGGGNQPQHF.

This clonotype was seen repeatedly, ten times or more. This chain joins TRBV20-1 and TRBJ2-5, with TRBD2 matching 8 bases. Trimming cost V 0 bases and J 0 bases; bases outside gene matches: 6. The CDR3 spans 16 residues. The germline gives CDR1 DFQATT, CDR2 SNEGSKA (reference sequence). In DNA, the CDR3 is TGCAGTGCTAGAGATTACCTAGCGGGCCACCAAGAGACCCAGTACTTC. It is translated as CSARDYLAGHQETQYF.

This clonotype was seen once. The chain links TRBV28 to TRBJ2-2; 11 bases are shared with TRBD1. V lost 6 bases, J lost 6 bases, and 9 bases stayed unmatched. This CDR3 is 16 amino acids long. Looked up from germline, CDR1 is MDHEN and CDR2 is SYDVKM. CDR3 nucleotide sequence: TGTGCCAGCAGGCCCGCTGGGGACAGGGGGTCCGGGGAGCTGTTTTTT. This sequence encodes CASRPAGDRGSGELFF. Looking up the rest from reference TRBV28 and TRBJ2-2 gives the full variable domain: DVKVTQSSRYLVKRTGEKVFLECVQDMDHENMFWYRQDPGLGLRLIYFSYDVKMKEKGDIPEGYSVSREKKERFSLILESASTNQTSMYLCASRPAGDRGSGELFFGEGSRLTVL.

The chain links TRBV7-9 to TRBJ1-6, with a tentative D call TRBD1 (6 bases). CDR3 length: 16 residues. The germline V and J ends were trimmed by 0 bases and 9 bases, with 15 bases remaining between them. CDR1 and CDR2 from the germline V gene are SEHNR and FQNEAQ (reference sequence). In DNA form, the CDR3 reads TGTGCCAGCAGCTTAGCACAGGGCATAGCGGGTTCACCCCTCCACTTT. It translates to CASSLAQGIAGSPLHF.

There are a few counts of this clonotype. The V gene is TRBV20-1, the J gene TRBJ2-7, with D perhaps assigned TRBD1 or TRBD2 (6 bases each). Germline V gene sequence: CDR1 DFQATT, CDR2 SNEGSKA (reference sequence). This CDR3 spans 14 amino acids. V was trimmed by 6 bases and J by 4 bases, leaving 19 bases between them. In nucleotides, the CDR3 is TGCAGTGCCGAGTTCAGGGGACTCGATTACGAGCAGTACTTC. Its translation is CSAEFRGLDYEQYF.

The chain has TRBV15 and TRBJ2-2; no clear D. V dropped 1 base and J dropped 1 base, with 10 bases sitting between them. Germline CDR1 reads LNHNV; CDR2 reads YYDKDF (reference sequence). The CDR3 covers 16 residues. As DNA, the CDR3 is TGTGCCACCAGCAGAGGGGTGGGAAAGAACACCGGGGAGCTGTTTTTT. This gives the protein CATSRGVGKNTGELFF.

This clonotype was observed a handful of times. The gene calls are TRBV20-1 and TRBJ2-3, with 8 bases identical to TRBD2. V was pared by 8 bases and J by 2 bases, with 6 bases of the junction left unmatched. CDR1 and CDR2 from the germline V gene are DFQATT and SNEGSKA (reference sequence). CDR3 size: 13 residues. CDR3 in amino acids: CSPRGGDTDTQYF. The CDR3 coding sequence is TGCAGTCCTCGGGGGGGTGACACAGATACGCAGTATTTT.

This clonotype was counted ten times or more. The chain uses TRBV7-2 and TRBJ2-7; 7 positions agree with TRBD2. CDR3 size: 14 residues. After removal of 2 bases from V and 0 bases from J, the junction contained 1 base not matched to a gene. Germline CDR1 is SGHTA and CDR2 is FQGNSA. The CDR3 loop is CASSLQRDSYEQYF. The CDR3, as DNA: TGTGCCAGCAGCTTACAGCGGGACTCCTACGAGCAGTACTTC.

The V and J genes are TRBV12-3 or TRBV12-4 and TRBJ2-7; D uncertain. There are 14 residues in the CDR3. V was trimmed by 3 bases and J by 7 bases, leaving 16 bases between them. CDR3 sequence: CASSFDQDSGEQYF. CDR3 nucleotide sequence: TGTGCCAGCAGTTTTGACCAAGACTCCGGGGAGCAGTACTTC.

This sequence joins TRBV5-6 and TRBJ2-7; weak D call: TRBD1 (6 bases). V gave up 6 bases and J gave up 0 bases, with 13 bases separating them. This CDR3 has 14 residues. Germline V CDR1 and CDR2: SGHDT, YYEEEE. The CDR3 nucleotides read TGTGCCAGCAACACTGGACAGTCCTCCTACGAGCAGTACTTC. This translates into CASNTGQSSYEQYF.

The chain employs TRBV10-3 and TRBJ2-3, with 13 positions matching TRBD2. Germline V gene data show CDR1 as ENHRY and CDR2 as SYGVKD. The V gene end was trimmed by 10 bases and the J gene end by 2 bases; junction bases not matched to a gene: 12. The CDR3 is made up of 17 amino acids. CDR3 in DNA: TGTGCCACATACTTCCGACTAGCGGGAGGATCCACAGATACGCAGTATTTT. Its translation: CATYFRLAGGSTDTQYF.

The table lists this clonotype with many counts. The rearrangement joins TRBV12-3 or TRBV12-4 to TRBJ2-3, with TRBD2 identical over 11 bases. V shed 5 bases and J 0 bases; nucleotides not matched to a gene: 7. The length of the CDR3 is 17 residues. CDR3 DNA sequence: TGTGCCAGCAGTCCCGGGACTAGCGGAACTAGCACAGATACGCAGTATTTT. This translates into CASSPGTSGTSTDTQYF.

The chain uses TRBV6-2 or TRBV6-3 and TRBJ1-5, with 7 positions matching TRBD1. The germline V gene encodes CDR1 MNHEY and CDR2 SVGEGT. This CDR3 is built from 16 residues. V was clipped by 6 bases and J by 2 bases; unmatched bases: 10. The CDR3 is CASRVSDRRGNQPQHF. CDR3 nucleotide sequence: TGTGCCAGCAGAGTATCGGACAGGCGGGGCAATCAGCCCCAGCATTTT.

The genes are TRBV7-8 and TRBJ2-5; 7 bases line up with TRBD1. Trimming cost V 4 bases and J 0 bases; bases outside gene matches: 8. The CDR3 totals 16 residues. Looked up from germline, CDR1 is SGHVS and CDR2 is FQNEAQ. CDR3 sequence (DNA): TGTGCCAGCAGCTCTCTGCACAGGGGATACCAAGAGACCCAGTACTTC. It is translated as CASSSLHRGYQETQYF.

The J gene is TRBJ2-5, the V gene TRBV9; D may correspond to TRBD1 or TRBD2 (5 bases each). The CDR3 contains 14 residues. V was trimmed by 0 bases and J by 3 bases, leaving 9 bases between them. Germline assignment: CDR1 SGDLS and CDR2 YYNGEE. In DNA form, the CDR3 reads TGTGCCAGCAGCGTAGGTTTGGGGGAAGAGACCCAGTACTTC. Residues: CASSVGLGEETQYF. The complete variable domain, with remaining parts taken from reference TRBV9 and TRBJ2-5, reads DSGVTQTPKHLITATGQRVTLRCSPRSGDLSVYWYQQSLDQGLQFLIQYYNGEERAKGNILERFSAQQFPDLHSELNLSSLELGDSALYFCASSVGLGEETQYFGPGTRLLVL.

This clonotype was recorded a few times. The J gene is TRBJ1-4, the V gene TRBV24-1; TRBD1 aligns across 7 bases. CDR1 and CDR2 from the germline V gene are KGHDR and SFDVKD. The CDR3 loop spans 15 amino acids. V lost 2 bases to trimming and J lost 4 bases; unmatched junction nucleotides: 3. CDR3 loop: CATSDSGQINEKLFF. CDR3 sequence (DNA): TGTGCCACCAGTGATTCGGGACAGATTAATGAAAAACTGTTTTTT.